The 3 T cell receptor beta chains given below trace back to one sample, sequenced in a study of blood T cell repertoires in COVID-19. Profiled with immunoSEQ multiplex PCR; TCRdb holds only in-frame clones, not every one. Of around 190,000 clones in the sample, roughly 84% were seen once. What was sequenced was peripheral blood. The receptors stem from a human donor in a cohort sampled during active COVID-19.

Remarks on this clone: A junction end diverges from the germline sequence, so it may reflect a read error. The chain employs TRBV7-8 and TRBJ1-1, with 8 nucleotides matching TRBD1. CDR1 is SGHVS, CDR2 FQNEAQ, per germline. The CDR3 is made up of 14 amino acids. The CDR3 DNA reads as TGTGCCAGCAGCACCCGACAGGGGAACGCTGAAGCTTTCTTT. Amino acids: CASSTRQGNAEAFF.

The CDR3 DNA follows: TGCAGCGTCGTCCCGGGACAGGGACCCAGCTATGGCTACACCTTC. This sequence encodes CSVVPGQGPSYGYTF. The J gene is TRBJ1-2, the V gene TRBV29-1, with 9 bases lining up with TRBD1. The CDR3 length is 15 residues. Germline CDR1 and CDR2: SQVTM and ANQGSEA. V trimming: 6 bases; J trimming: 4 bases; junction bases outside the gene matches: 12.

V and J are TRBV2 and TRBJ2-5; 8 nucleotides match TRBD2. The CDR3 has 14 amino acids. V shed 5 bases and J 3 bases; nucleotides not matched to a gene: 5. Germline V gene lookup returns CDR1 SNHLY and CDR2 FYNNEI. The CDR3 sequence: CASSPGLAKETQYF. The CDR3 DNA reads TGTGCCAGCAGTCCAGGACTAGCAAAAGAGACCCAGTACTTC.